This entry lists 4 T cell receptor beta chains sequenced from one sample in a study of T-cell memory formation after mild COVID-19. TCRdb itself ran the 5' RACE reads through MiXCR, one entry per CDR3 protein. Of 150,000 to 200,000 distinct CDR3 sequences detected, roughly 16% appear once; the ten largest clones hold more than 2%. The specimen sequenced was PBMCs or a T cell subset sorted from them (not recorded which). The source is an adult woman who had mild COVID-19 (a few samples of this study predate the infection). Cell type and time point are not known.

This clonotype appeared a few times. The CDR3 DNA reads TGTGCCATCAGCTCGACGGCGAACACTGAAGCTTTCTTT. Translation: CAISSTANTEAFF. The chain joins TRBV10-3 to TRBJ1-1; D is ambiguous. V gave up 6 bases and J gave up 1 base, with 9 bases separating them. Germline V lookup: CDR1 ENHRY, CDR2 SYGVKD. This CDR3 comprises 13 residues.

The chain carries TRBV4-1 and TRBJ2-1, with TRBD2 as a possible D gene (6 bases). V gave up 4 bases and J gave up 1 base, with 17 bases separating them. Germline lookup yields CDR1 MGHRA and CDR2 YSYEKL. This CDR3 contains 17 residues. CDR3 DNA: TGCGCCAGCAGCCCCGCCCCTAGCGCGGGATCCTACAATGAGCAGTTCTTC. This gives the protein CASSPAPSAGSYNEQFF.

The chain couples TRBV25-1 to TRBJ1-1; a possible D gene is TRBD1 (5 bases). This CDR3 region has 13 residues. Trimming removed 8 bases from V and 1 base from J, with 11 bases in between. The V gene's germline CDR1 is MGHDK and CDR2 SYGVNS. CDR3 sequence reads: CASSVDRNTEAFF. The CDR3 DNA reads TGTGCCAGCTCCGTCGACAGGAACACTGAAGCTTTCTTT.

This clonotype was observed a handful of times. DNA for the CDR3: TGTGCCAGCAGCTTATTAACAGGGGGCTTGGTAGAGACCCAGTACTTC. This gives the protein CASSLLTGGLVETQYF. This chain links TRBV7-2 with TRBJ2-5; TRBD1 matches 9 bases. Trimming at V came to 2 bases and at J to 4 bases, leaving 8 bases not matched to a gene. This CDR3 has 16 amino acids. CDR1 and CDR2 (germline): SGHTA, FQGNSA.